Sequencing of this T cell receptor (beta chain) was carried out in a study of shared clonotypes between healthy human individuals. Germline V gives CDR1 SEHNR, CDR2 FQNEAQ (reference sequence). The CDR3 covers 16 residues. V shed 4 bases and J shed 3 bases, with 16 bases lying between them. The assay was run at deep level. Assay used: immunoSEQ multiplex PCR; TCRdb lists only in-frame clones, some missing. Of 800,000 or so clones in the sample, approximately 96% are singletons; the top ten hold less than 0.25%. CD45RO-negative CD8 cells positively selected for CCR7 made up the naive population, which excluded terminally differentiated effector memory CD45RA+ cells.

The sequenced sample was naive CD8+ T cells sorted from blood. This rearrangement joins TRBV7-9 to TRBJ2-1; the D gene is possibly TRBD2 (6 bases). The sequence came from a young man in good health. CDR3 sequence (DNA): TGTGCCAGCAGCTCAACCTCTAGCGAATACTACAATGAGCAGTTCTTC. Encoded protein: CASSSTSSEYYNEQFF.